A single sample gave rise to the 10 T cell receptor beta chains below, sequenced in a study of beta chain features in type 1 diabetes. As every portion of the isolated RNA was reverse transcribed, the sequencing read expressed TCRB transcripts. The method was immunoSEQ multiplex PCR; TCRdb's version includes in-frame clones alone and lacks a portion of them. The sample consists of about 220,000 clones, 9.5% to 13% of them appearing once. Sequenced input: central memory CD4+ T cells from blood. These receptors all stem from a man aged 18 to 35 in good health.

There are a few counts of this clone. V is TRBV19 and J is TRBJ2-2, with a tentative D call TRBD2 (5 bases). The V end was cut by 5 bases, the J end by 3 bases, with 7 bases between. This CDR3 is 13 amino acids long. Germline CDR1 is LNHDA and CDR2 is SQIVND (reference sequence). The CDR3, as DNA: TGTGCCAGTAGTGGGAGCTACACCGGGGAGCTGTTTTTT. Residues: CASSGSYTGELFF. Full variable domain (remainder filled in from reference TRBV19 and TRBJ2-2): DGGITQSPKYLFRKEGQNVTLSCEQNLNHDAMYWYRQDPGQGLRLIYYSQIVNDFQKGDIAEGYSVSREKKESFPLTVTSAQKNPTAFYLCASSGSYTGELFFGEGSRLTVL.

A few counts support this clone. The V and J genes are TRBV29-1 and TRBJ2-7; 9 bases align to TRBD2. Germline V lookup: CDR1 SQVTM, CDR2 ANQGSEA. The CDR3 contains 14 residues. The ends lost 3 bases at V and 0 bases at J; junction bases unmatched: 3. CDR3 loop: CSVDEAGGSYEQYF. The CDR3 DNA reads as TGCAGCGTTGACGAAGCGGGGGGCTCCTACGAGCAGTACTTC.

Worth noting for this clone: This may be a read error, as it is one base from a much larger clone. Other DNA sequences in this specimen translate into the identical CDR3. The chain is built from TRBV7-2 and TRBJ2-2; D tentatively reads TRBD1 or TRBD2 (6 bases each). The CDR3 extends over 14 amino acids. The V and J ends lost 1 base and 6 bases respectively, with 9 bases between them. Per the germline V gene, CDR1 is SGHTA and CDR2 is FQGNSA. Here the CDR3 reads CASSLGRGSGELFF. For the CDR3, the DNA is TGTGCCAGCAGCTTAGGGAGGGGGTCCGGGGAGCTGTTTTTT.

This clone was observed many times. The CDR3 reads CASSQGLAGEAEQFF. The CDR3 DNA sequence: TGTGCCAGCAGTCAAGGACTAGCGGGAGAAGCTGAGCAGTTCTTC. The chain combines TRBV27 with TRBJ2-1, with 13 bases that match TRBD2. The ends lost 5 bases at V and 9 bases at J; junction bases unmatched: 7. In germline, CDR1 is MNHEY, CDR2 SMNVEV (reference sequence). CDR3 length: 15 residues.

This clone was counted between two and nine times. CDR3 DNA: TGTGCCATCAGTGAGACAACGCGTGGCGAGCAGTACTTC. Its protein is CAISETTRGEQYF. The chain has TRBV10-3 and TRBJ2-7; D uncertain. CDR3 size: 13 residues. Germline V lookup: CDR1 ENHRY, CDR2 SYGVKD. Trimming cost V 2 bases and J 6 bases, with 11 bases left between them.

Note on this clone: An end of the junction does not agree with germline; a read error may underlie this. The CDR3 region has the DNA TGTGCCAGTAGTATGGGACTAGCGAGATACAATGAGCAGCTCTTC. It codes for CASSMGLARYNEQLF. This chain uses TRBV19 with TRBJ2-1; TRBD2 agrees at 10 bases. Germline CDR1 reads LNHDA; CDR2 reads SQIVND (reference sequence). CDR3 length: 15 amino acids. Supplemented by reference TRBV19 and TRBJ2-1, the full variable domain reads DGGITQSPKYLFRKEGQNVTLSCEQNLNHDAMYWYRQDPGQGLRLIYYSQIVNDFQKGDIAEGYSVSREKKESFPLTVTSAQKNPTAFYLCASSMGLARYNEQLFGPGTRLTVL.

A few counts support this clone. This sequence joins TRBV9 and TRBJ2-7, with D possibly TRBD2 on 6 matching bases. Germline loops: CDR1 SGDLS, CDR2 YYNGEE. The CDR3 length is 15 residues. V was clipped by 0 bases and J by 3 bases, with 13 bases between them. The CDR3 sequence: CASSVGPSVHYEQYF. The CDR3 region has the DNA TGTGCCAGCAGCGTAGGCCCTAGCGTACACTACGAGCAGTACTTC.

This clone came up a few times. The chain has TRBV28 and TRBJ2-7; TRBD1 matches at 9 bases. Losses at the gene ends were 3 bases for V and 1 base for J; bases not matched to a gene: 7. The CDR3 extends over 16 amino acids. Germline CDR1 and CDR2: MDHEN and SYDVKM. The CDR3 DNA sequence: TGTGCCAGCAGTTTTAGCTGGGGACAGGGATCCTACGAGCAGTACTTC. This encodes CASSFSWGQGSYEQYF.

This sequence joins TRBV19 and TRBJ2-3; maybe TRBD2 (6 bases). Germline loops: CDR1 LNHDA, CDR2 SQIVND (reference sequence). Trimming took 3 bases from V and 4 from J, leaving 20 bases between them. This CDR3 is 17 amino acids long. In DNA form, the CDR3 reads TGTGCCAGTAGTATTCGACTAGGGGCTGCTTCTCCAGATACGCAGTATTTT. Translating gives CASSIRLGAASPDTQYF.

The chain has TRBV5-5 and TRBJ1-1; D may be TRBD1 (6 bases). CDR3 length equals 14 residues. The ends were cut back, 6 bases at V and 4 bases at J, with 16 bases in the middle. Germline loops: CDR1 SGHKS, CDR2 YYEKEE (reference sequence). The CDR3 is CASIVRGEITEAFF. In DNA form, the CDR3 reads TGTGCCAGCATCGTAAGGGGGGAAATCACTGAAGCTTTCTTT.